The sequence of this T cell receptor (beta chain) was determined in a study of type 1 regulatory T cells. Study-level background: T-allo10 is an in vitro-generated, Tr1-enriched CD4 T cell product specific for alloantigen.

As for this clonotype: What it recognizes is unknown.

From the reads, TCRdb called clonotypes with MiXCR, one entry per CDR3 protein. The table records roughly 67,000 distinct CDR3 sequences, 50% to 70% of them present only once. Germline V lookup: CDR1 LNHDA, CDR2 SQIVND (reference sequence). The CDR3 spans 16 residues. V lost 5 bases, J lost 4 bases, and 18 bases lay in between. The graft donor-derived T-allo10 cells reportedly recognize host alloantigens, are anergic, and suppress alloantigen-specifically. This clonotype was obtained from a human donor in good health. V and J are TRBV19 and TRBJ1-3; perhaps TRBD1 as D (5 bases). The sequenced sample was cultured T cells, either the whole culture or a sorted T cell fraction (not recorded which). Stated subset: Tr1-enriched cell product generated in vitro against host alloantigens. CDR3 nucleotide sequence: TGTGCCAGTAGTCTCCCGGGACTCCGGAACGGAAACACCATATATTTT. Protein product: CASSLPGLRNGNTIYF.